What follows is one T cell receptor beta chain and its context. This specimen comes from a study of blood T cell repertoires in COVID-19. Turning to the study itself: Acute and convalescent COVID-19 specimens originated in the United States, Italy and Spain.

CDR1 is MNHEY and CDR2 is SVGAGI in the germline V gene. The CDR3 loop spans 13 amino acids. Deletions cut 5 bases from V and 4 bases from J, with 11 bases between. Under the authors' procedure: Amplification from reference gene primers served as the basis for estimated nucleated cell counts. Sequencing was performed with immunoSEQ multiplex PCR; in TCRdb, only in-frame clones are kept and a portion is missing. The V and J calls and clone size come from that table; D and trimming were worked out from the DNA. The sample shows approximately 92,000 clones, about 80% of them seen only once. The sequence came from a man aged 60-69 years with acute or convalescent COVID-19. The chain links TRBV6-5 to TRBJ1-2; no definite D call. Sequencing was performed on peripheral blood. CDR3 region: CASSPDGIYGYTF. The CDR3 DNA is TGTGCCAGCAGTCCGGACGGGATCTATGGCTACACCTTC.